These T cell receptor beta chains were read from a single sample in a study of blood T cell repertoires in COVID-19. The method was immunoSEQ multiplex PCR; TCRdb's version includes in-frame clones alone and lacks a portion of them. The sample consists of tens of thousands of clones, roughly 80% of them appearing once. Sequencing used peripheral blood. The source of these receptors is a woman of 80 years or more with acute or convalescent COVID-19. Both conserved end residues are part of each CDR3. D genes are given only for firm matches. Clone size is stated in some rows and not others, as once, few, many or a class when expanded.

J,size,D,V,DNA,CDR3
TRBJ1-1,NA,NA,TRBV7-3,TGTGCCAGCAGCTTTATTGGGGCTGGAGCTGAAGCTTTCTTT,CASSFIGAGAEAFF
TRBJ2-1,once,TRBD2,TRBV9,TGTGCCAGCAGCGTTAGCGGGAGGGCCCTCATAAATGAGCAGTTCTTC,CASSVSGRALINEQFF
TRBJ2-1,NA,TRBD2,TRBV29-1,TGCAGCGTTGCTAGCGGGAGAAGGGTTGAGCAGTTCTTC,CSVASGRRVEQFF
TRBJ1-2,NA,TRBD1,TRBV7-9,TGTGCCAGCAGCTTAGCGCCCACAGGGGCCTATGGCTACACCTTC,CASSLAPTGAYGYTF
TRBJ2-1,NA,NA,TRBV6-1,TGTGCCAGCAGTGAAGCGCTTACAGTCGCCTACAATGAGCAGTTCTTC,CASSEALTVAYNEQFF
TRBJ1-2,NA,TRBD1,TRBV3-1/TRBV3-2,TGTGCCAGCAGCCAAGGGGGACAGGGGTTGTATGGCTACACCTTC,CASSQGGQGLYGYTF
TRBJ1-2,NA,NA,TRBV7-2,TGTGCCAGCAGCCCGCGCAGCGACTATGGCTACACCTTC,CASSPRSDYGYTF
TRBJ2-3,NA,TRBD2,TRBV6-2/TRBV6-3,TGTGCCAGCAGTCCGACTAGCGGGATCCTCACAGATACGCAGTATTTT,CASSPTSGILTDTQYF
TRBJ1-2,NA,TRBD1,TRBV7-2,TGTGCCAGCAGCTTGAACAGGGGACTGGTCTATGGCTACACCTTC,CASSLNRGLVYGYTF
TRBJ2-7,NA,TRBD1,TRBV18,TGTGCCAGCTCACCGGGGGACAGGGGGCGGAACGAGCAGTACTTC,CASSPGDRGRNEQYF
TRBJ2-7,NA,TRBD2,TRBV5-1,TGCGCCAGCAGCCTGGAACCAGGTGGGGGACTAGCGGGAGGGCCGGCCGAGCAGTACTTC,CASSLEPGGGLAGGPAEQYF
TRBJ1-1,NA,TRBD1,TRBV9,TGTGCCAGCAGCGTAGACGGACAGGAGAACACTGAAGCTTTCTTT,CASSVDGQENTEAFF
TRBJ2-7,NA,TRBD1,TRBV7-2,TGTGCCAGCAGCCCAGAGGGACAGGGTTCCAACGAGCAGTACTTC,CASSPEGQGSNEQYF
TRBJ2-1,few,TRBD2,TRBV7-2,TGTGCCAGCAGGCGTGCCGGGACTAGCGGTTCTACAAGGTATGAGCAGTTCTTC,CASRRAGTSGSTRYEQFF
TRBJ2-1,NA,NA,TRBV12-5,TGTGCTAGTGGTTTGGTAGCCGGACTTAGCTCCTACAATGAGCAGTTCTTC,CASGLVAGLSSYNEQFF
TRBJ1-2,NA,NA,TRBV6-5,TGTGCCAGCAGTTTTGTGGGGCACTATGGCTACACCTTC,CASSFVGHYGYTF
TRBJ2-5,NA,TRBD1,TRBV11-2,TGTGCCAGCAGCTTAGGATACGCCGGGACAGGGTTTGGAGAGACCCAGTACTTC,CASSLGYAGTGFGETQYF
TRBJ2-1,NA,TRBD2,TRBV6-2/TRBV6-3,TGTGCCAGCAGTTACGGGACTAGCAGTTGGAATGAGCAGTTCTTC,CASSYGTSSWNEQFF
TRBJ1-3,NA,NA,TRBV2,TGTGCCAGCACCTTCTCCGGCGGGGGCACCATATATTTT,CASTFSGGGTIYF
TRBJ2-3,NA,NA,TRBV6-5,TGTGCCAGCAGTTACCGCATCGCGGGAGATACGCAGTATTTT,CASSYRIAGDTQYF
TRBJ1-1,NA,TRBD1,TRBV7-2,TGTGCCAGCAGCTTATCAGGGGGCCACACTGAAGCTTTCTTT,CASSLSGGHTEAFF
TRBJ2-5,once,NA,TRBV29-1,TGCAGCGTTCTACGATATCAAGAGACCCAGTACTTC,CSVLRYQETQYF
TRBJ2-4,NA,NA,TRBV4-1,TGCGCCAGCAGCTGGGAGCGGGCTCCAGCCAAAAACATTCAGTACTTC,CASSWERAPAKNIQYF
TRBJ2-3,NA,TRBD2,TRBV7-9,TGTGCCAGCAGCCCTGCTCGGACTAGCGGGAGCGCAGATACGCAGTATTTT,CASSPARTSGSADTQYF
TRBJ1-2,few,NA,TRBV5-4,TGTGCCAGCAGCTTGGGGGCAGCCTATGGCTACACCTTC,CASSLGAAYGYTF
TRBJ1-5,NA,NA,TRBV6-5,TGTGCCAGCAGTTACTCCGAGAGGAATCAGCCCCAGCATTTT,CASSYSERNQPQHF
TRBJ1-1,NA,NA,TRBV19,TGTGCCAGTAGTTACCCCTTATACCAGGGAGGGGACACTGAAGCTTTCTTT,CASSYPLYQGGDTEAFF
TRBJ1-1,few,NA,TRBV19,TGTGCCAGTAGTCCAACCGCAGCCCAAAGGGGTGAAGCTTTCTTT,CASSPTAAQRGEAFF
TRBJ1-5,NA,TRBD1,TRBV5-6,TGTGCCAGCAGCTCACTAAAAGACACACAGGGGAATCAGCCCCAGCATTTT,CASSSLKDTQGNQPQHF
TRBJ1-1,NA,NA,TRBV27,TGTGCCAGCAGTTTTCTGGCGACGGGCACTGAAGCTTTCTTT,CASSFLATGTEAFF
TRBJ2-3,NA,TRBD2,TRBV6-6,TGTGCCAGCAGTCGTAGTCCCGGGGGACTAGCGGGAGTCGGGGCAGATACGCAGTATTTT,CASSRSPGGLAGVGADTQYF
TRBJ1-6,once,NA,TRBV19,TGTGCCAGCAGGGACACTGGCTCCTATAATTCACCCCTCCACTTT,CASRDTGSYNSPLHF
TRBJ2-4,NA,NA,TRBV2,TGTGCCAGCTCCCCCAGGGTAACGGACATTCAGTACTTC,CASSPRVTDIQYF
TRBJ2-1,NA,TRBD2,TRBV5-4,TGTGCCAGCAGCCTTCCCCCTAGCGGGAGGGCCAATGAGCAGTTCTTC,CASSLPPSGRANEQFF
TRBJ2-1,NA,TRBD2,TRBV6-6,TGTGCCAGCAGTCCCCACAAAGCGGGGGCCTCCTACAATGAGCAGTTCTTC,CASSPHKAGASYNEQFF
TRBJ1-1,NA,NA,TRBV19,TGTGCCAGTAGTATAGGTGGTCCGGGGGGCACTGAAGCTTTCTTT,CASSIGGPGGTEAFF
TRBJ2-4,NA,NA,TRBV25-1,TGTGCCAGCAGTGAATCCGGACCAGGGAGGAGTCAGTACTTC,CASSESGPGRSQYF
TRBJ1-5,NA,TRBD1,TRBV18,TGTGCCAGCTCACAACAGGGGACTAGCAATCAGCCCCAGCATTTT,CASSQQGTSNQPQHF
TRBJ2-7,NA,TRBD2,TRBV5-1,TGCGCCAGCAGCCTTAGCGGGAGTGAGTACGAGCAGTACTTC,CASSLSGSEYEQYF
TRBJ2-5,NA,TRBD2,TRBV18,TGTGCCAGCTCACCACGCTCGGGGGGGATTCAAGAGACCCAGTACTTC,CASSPRSGGIQETQYF